Shown below are 21 T cell receptor beta chains from a single sample sequenced in a study of vaccination effects on CD4 cells after COVID-19 (dated by TCRdb to the early 2020s). To identify antigen-specific CD4+ T cell clonotypes by their expansion, the ViraFEST assay first stimulated PBMC with viral peptide pools and then applied TCR sequencing. After around ten days of culture, CD4+ T cells were isolated with the EasySep CD4+ T cell isolation kit. None of the healthy vaccine recipients had a prior SARS-CoV-2 infection, which was confirmed by nucleocapsid antibody tests that came back negative both before and after vaccination. The method was the immunoSEQ multiplex PCR assay. TCRdb re-hosts the immuneACCESS table, in-frame sequences only. Its copies lack some clones; in the studies checked, an unresolved V gene accounts for under half of them, and the cause for the rest is not known. This sample holds fewer than 65,000 clones; around 75% were observed only once. The top ten clonotypes cover about 3.7% of the sample.

The antigens for these receptors are not known. This material consisted of CD4+ T cells from PBMCs cultured with HCoV-OC43 spike peptides, taken before COVID-19 vaccination. The cell subset or site label here, explained by the study, means: HCoV-OC43 spike overlapping peptide pool stimulation. These receptors originate from a human donor who received a COVID-19 vaccine.

This clone was counted only a few times. This chain joins TRBV7-3 and TRBJ2-2, with TRBD1 identical over 11 bases. After removal of 5 bases from V and 6 bases from J, the junction contained 5 bases not matched to a gene. The CDR3 consists of 15 residues. Looked up from germline, CDR1 is SGHTA and CDR2 is FQGTGA. Here the CDR3 DNA reads TGTGCCAGCAGCGAGCCGGGACAGGGGGCCGGGGAGCTGTTTTTT. This sequence encodes CASSEPGQGAGELFF.

The J gene is TRBJ1-5, the V gene TRBV6-2 or TRBV6-3; D gene uncertain. The CDR3 covers 14 residues. Deletions cut 0 bases from V and 0 bases from J, with 3 bases between. The V gene's germline CDR1 is MNHEY and CDR2 SVGEGT. Here the CDR3 reads CASSYSVSNQPQHF. Here the CDR3 DNA reads TGTGCCAGCAGTTACTCGGTTAGCAATCAGCCCCAGCATTTT.

This rearrangement joins TRBV6-1 to TRBJ2-4; the D is unclear. V was shortened by 1 base and J by 0 bases, with 7 bases between the two germline ends. The CDR3 is made up of 15 amino acids. Germline V gene data show CDR1 as MNHNS and CDR2 as SASEGT. This CDR3 is CASSEGFLAKNIQYF. Here the CDR3 DNA reads TGTGCCAGCAGTGAAGGCTTCCTAGCCAAAAACATTCAGTACTTC.

This clone occurred once. This chain uses TRBV18 with TRBJ2-5; 8 bases are shared with TRBD2. The CDR3 runs 14 residues. Unmatched junction bases numbered 2, after V lost 3 bases and J lost 2 bases. Germline V gives CDR1 KGHSH, CDR2 LQKENI. The CDR3: CASSPGLGQETQYF. The CDR3 nucleotides read TGTGCCAGCTCACCGGGACTAGGGCAAGAGACCCAGTACTTC.

The genes are TRBV15 and TRBJ2-5; a possible D gene is TRBD2 (5 bases). V shed 1 base and J shed 5 bases, with 8 bases lying between them. In germline, CDR1 is LNHNV, CDR2 YYDKDF (reference sequence). There are 13 residues in the CDR3. The CDR3 DNA reads TGTGCCACCAGCAGAGGACTAAGGGAGACCCAGTACTTC. Its protein is CATSRGLRETQYF.

V is TRBV29-1 and J is TRBJ1-1; maybe TRBD1 (5 bases). Germline V gene sequence: CDR1 SQVTM, CDR2 ANQGSEA. The CDR3 is 13 amino acids. V lost 5 bases, J lost 7 bases, and 17 bases lay in between. CDR3 in DNA: TGCAGCGTTTCGCCGGGACCTGGGGGTGAAGCTTTCTTT. This gives the protein CSVSPGPGGEAFF.

The CDR3 reads CASSYREGNGYTF. CDR3 coding DNA: TGTGCCAGCAGCTACAGGGAAGGCAATGGCTACACCTTC. The J gene is TRBJ1-2, the V gene TRBV7-2; TRBD1 is a possible D gene (6 bases). The CDR3 is 13 residues long. Germline values: CDR1 SGHTA, CDR2 FQGNSA. The V gene lost 4 bases and the J gene lost 6 bases, with 12 bases spanning the gap.

The V and J genes are TRBV6-6 and TRBJ1-2, with D unclear. Trimming removed 7 bases at V and 5 bases at J, with 17 bases between. The germline CDR1 and CDR2 sequences are MNHNY and SVGAGI (reference sequence). This CDR3 has 14 amino acids. CDR3 sequence reads: CASTLRTLSYGYTF. In DNA, the CDR3 is TGTGCCAGCACCCTAAGGACGCTGTCATATGGCTACACCTTC.

This clone has just a few counts. This chain joins TRBV24-1 and TRBJ2-7; TRBD2 agrees at 14 bases. The CDR3 totals 18 residues. Germline assignment: CDR1 KGHDR and CDR2 SFDVKD. V lost 4 bases to trimming and J lost 6 bases; unmatched junction nucleotides: 13. CDR3 region: CATSERTSGGSPRCEQYV. Here the CDR3 DNA reads TGTGCCACCAGTGAGAGGACTAGCGGGGGGTCCCCACGCTGCGAGCAGTACGTC.

Only one count was recorded for this clone. The CDR3 coding sequence is TGTGCTAGTGGTTTGGTACCTGACGGACGAACCTCCTACAATGAGCAGTTCTTC. This codes for CASGLVPDGRTSYNEQFF. This rearrangement joins TRBV12-5 to TRBJ2-1; D is unclear. CDR3 length: 18 residues. V lost 0 bases, J lost 0 bases, and 15 bases lay in between. Per germline, CDR1 LGHNT and CDR2 FRNRAP.

The count of this clone is one. The gene calls are TRBV28 and TRBJ2-7; 9 nucleotides match TRBD1. Unmatched junction bases numbered 8, after V lost 4 bases and J lost 4 bases. Germline V gives CDR1 MDHEN, CDR2 SYDVKM. CDR3 length equals 15 residues. CDR3 residues: CASSSWGQGLYEQYV. The DNA for the CDR3 is TGTGCCAGCAGTTCATGGGGACAGGGCCTTTACGAGCAGTACGTC.

This chain joins TRBV19 and TRBJ1-2, with unresolved D. Deletions cut 2 bases from V and 2 bases from J, with 18 bases between. The germline V gene has CDR1 LNHDA and CDR2 SQIVND (reference sequence). This CDR3 is 17 amino acids long. The CDR3 coding sequence is TGTGCCAGTAGTATATATCCCGGCCCAACGACAAACTATGGCTACACCTTC. Encoded protein: CASSIYPGPTTNYGYTF. Using reference TRBV19 and TRBJ1-2 for the parts outside the CDR3, the full variable domain is DGGITQSPKYLFRKEGQNVTLSCEQNLNHDAMYWYRQDPGQGLRLIYYSQIVNDFQKGDIAEGYSVSREKKESFPLTVTSAQKNPTAFYLCASSIYPGPTTNYGYTFGSGTRLTVV.

The genes are TRBV7-8 and TRBJ2-5; D not certain. Trimming cost V 2 bases and J 0 bases, with 13 bases left between them. Germline-derived CDR1 and CDR2 are SGHVS and FQNEAQ. The CDR3 is made up of 16 amino acids. The CDR3 bases are TGTGCCAGCAGCTTAAGGCGGCTTTTGGACCAAGAGACCCAGTACTTC. Its translation is CASSLRRLLDQETQYF.

This clone was detected a few times. V is TRBV20-1 and J is TRBJ2-3; D gene unclear. This CDR3 has 11 residues. Trimming took 6 bases from V and 11 from J, leaving 15 bases between them. Looked up from germline, CDR1 is DFQATT and CDR2 is SNEGSKA (reference sequence). CDR3 residues: CSAPDAPQQYF. Written as DNA, the CDR3 is TGCAGTGCCCCGGACGCTCCGCAGCAGTATTTT.

V usage is TRBV5-1 and J usage is TRBJ1-4, with no clear D. Trimming shortened V by 4 bases and J by 7 bases, and 14 bases separated the two germline ends. CDR1 is SGHRS, CDR2 YFSETQ, per germline. The CDR3 length is 14 residues. CDR3: CASSQDGFLEKLFF. Written as DNA, the CDR3 is TGCGCCAGCAGCCAGGACGGGTTCCTTGAAAAACTGTTTTTT. The entire variable domain, with the rest obtained from reference TRBV5-1 and TRBJ1-4, is as follows: KAGVTQTPRYLIKTRGQQVTLSCSPISGHRSVSWYQQTPGQGLQFLFEYFSETQRNKGNFPGRFSGRQFSNSRSEMNVSTLELGDSALYLCASSQDGFLEKLFFGSGTQLSVL.

The chain combines TRBV20-1 with TRBJ1-1; D ambiguous. This CDR3 contains 13 residues. V was clipped by 3 bases and J by 6 bases, with 14 bases between them. Germline CDR1 DFQATT, CDR2 SNEGSKA (reference sequence). CDR3 loop: CSASRAGGPEAFF. CDR3 bases: TGCAGTGCTAGTAGGGCAGGTGGGCCTGAAGCTTTCTTT.

The chain joins TRBV5-1 to TRBJ1-5; maybe TRBD1 (6 bases). Germline V lookup: CDR1 SGHRS, CDR2 YFSETQ. Trimming shortened V by 5 bases and J by 7 bases, and 13 bases separated the two germline ends. CDR3 length: 13 residues. The chain's CDR3 is CASRQGPRQPQHF. CDR3 coding DNA: TGCGCCAGCAGACAGGGCCCCAGGCAGCCCCAGCATTTT.

This clone was recorded a few times. This chain links TRBV7-9 with TRBJ2-1; no definite D call. The CDR3 contains 17 residues. Germline CDR1 is SEHNR and CDR2 is FQNEAQ (reference sequence). Trimming took off 1 base at V and 0 bases at J, with 13 bases between the two ends. The CDR3 region is CASSLGTAQTSYNEQFF. The CDR3 DNA sequence: TGTGCCAGCAGCTTAGGAACGGCGCAGACCTCCTACAATGAGCAGTTCTTC.

The chain has TRBV7-8 and TRBJ1-3, with D possibly matching TRBD1 (5 bases). The germline V and J ends were trimmed by 0 bases and 3 bases, with 6 bases remaining between them. The CDR3 runs to 14 residues. The germline V gene has CDR1 SGHVS and CDR2 FQNEAQ. The CDR3 loop is CASSLAQGGNTIYF. In DNA form, the CDR3 reads TGTGCCAGCAGCTTAGCGCAGGGTGGAAACACCATATATTTT.

The rearrangement joins TRBV18 to TRBJ1-5; D is uncertain. V lost 1 base and J 6 bases, leaving 7 bases between the germline ends. Germline V gene data show CDR1 as KGHSH and CDR2 as LQKENI. The CDR3 is 13 amino acids. For the CDR3, the DNA is TGTGCCAGCTCACCACTGGGTTCTCAGCCCCAGCATTTT. Encoded protein: CASSPLGSQPQHF. Using reference TRBV18 and TRBJ1-5 for the parts outside the CDR3, the full variable domain is NAGVMQNPRHLVRRRGQEARLRCSPMKGHSHVYWYRQLPEEGLKFMVYLQKENIIDESGMPKERFSAEFPKEGPSILRIQQVVRGDSAAYFCASSPLGSQPQHFGDGTRLSIL.

The V gene is TRBV7-2, the J gene TRBJ1-2; D is unresolved. Germline CDR1 is SGHTA and CDR2 is FQGNSA. V dropped 4 bases and J dropped 6 bases, with 12 bases sitting between them. This CDR3 comprises 13 residues. The CDR3 sequence: CASSSSPGNGYTF. Written as DNA, the CDR3 is TGTGCCAGCAGCTCAAGTCCCGGAAATGGCTACACCTTC.